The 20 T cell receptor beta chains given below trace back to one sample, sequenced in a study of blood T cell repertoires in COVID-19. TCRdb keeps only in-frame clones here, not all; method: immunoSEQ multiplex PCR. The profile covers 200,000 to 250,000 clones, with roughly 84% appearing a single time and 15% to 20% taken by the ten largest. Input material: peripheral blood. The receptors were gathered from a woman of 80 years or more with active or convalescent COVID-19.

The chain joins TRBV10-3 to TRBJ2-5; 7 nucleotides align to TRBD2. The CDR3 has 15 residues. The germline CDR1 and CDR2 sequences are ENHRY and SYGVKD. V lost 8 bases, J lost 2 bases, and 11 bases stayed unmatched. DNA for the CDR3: TGTGCCATCGGGGGGGTCATAGCTTATCAAGAGACCCAGTACTTC. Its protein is CAIGGVIAYQETQYF.

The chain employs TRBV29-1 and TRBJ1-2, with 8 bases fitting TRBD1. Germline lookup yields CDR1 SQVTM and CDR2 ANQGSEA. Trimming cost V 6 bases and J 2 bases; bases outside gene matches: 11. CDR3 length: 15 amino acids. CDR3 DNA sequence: TGCAGCGTCCCCAATCGGGCAGGGGGCAACTATGGCTACACCTTC. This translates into CSVPNRAGGNYGYTF. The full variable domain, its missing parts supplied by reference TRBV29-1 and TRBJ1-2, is SAVISQKPSRDICQRGTSLTIQCQVDSQVTMMFWYRQQPGQSLTLIATANQGSEATYESGFVIDKFPISRPNLTFSTLTVSNMSPEDSSIYLCSVPNRAGGNYGYTFGSGTRLTVV.

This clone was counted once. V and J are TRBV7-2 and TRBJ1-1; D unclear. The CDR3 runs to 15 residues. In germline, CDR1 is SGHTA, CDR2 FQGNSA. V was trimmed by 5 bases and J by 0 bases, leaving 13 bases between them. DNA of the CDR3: TGTGCCAGCAGCACTCGCCTCCATATGAACACTGAAGCTTTCTTT. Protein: CASSTRLHMNTEAFF.

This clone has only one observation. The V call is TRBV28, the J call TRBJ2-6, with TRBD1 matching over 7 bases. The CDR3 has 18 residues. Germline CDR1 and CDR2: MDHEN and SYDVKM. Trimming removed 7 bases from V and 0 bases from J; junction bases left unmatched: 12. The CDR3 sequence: CASTMNGAGGSGANVLTF. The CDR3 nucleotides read TGTGCCAGCACCATGAACGGGGCAGGGGGCTCTGGGGCCAACGTCCTGACTTTC.

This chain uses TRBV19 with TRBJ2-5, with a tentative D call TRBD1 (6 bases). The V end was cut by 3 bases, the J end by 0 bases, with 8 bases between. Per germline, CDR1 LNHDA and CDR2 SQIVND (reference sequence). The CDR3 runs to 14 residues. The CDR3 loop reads CASSIQGHQETQYF. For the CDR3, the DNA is TGTGCCAGTAGTATCCAGGGGCACCAAGAGACCCAGTACTTC.

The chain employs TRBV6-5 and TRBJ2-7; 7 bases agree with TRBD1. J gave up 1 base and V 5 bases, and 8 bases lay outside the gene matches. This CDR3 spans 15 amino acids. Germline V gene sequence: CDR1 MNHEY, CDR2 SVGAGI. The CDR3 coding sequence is TGTGCCAGCAGTCGAGACAGGGTAAAGTCCTACGAGCAGTACTTC. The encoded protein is CASSRDRVKSYEQYF.

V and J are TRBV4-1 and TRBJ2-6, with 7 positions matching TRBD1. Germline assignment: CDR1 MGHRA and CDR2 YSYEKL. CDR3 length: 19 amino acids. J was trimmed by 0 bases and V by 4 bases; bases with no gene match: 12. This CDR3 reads CASSPQRTGSLSGANVLTF. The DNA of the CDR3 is TGCGCCAGCAGCCCCCAACGGACAGGTTCCCTCTCTGGGGCCAACGTCCTGACTTTC.

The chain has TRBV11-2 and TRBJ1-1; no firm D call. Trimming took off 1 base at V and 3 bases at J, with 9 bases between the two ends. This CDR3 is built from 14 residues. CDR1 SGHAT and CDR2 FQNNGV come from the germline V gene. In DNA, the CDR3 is TGTGCCAGCAGCTTAGTCGTTACGGACACTGAAGCTTTCTTT. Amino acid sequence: CASSLVVTDTEAFF.

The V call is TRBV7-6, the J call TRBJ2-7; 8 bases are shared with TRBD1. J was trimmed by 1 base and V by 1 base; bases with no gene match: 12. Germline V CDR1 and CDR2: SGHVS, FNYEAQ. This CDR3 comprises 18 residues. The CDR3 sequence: CASSLVPPTGVGSYEQYF. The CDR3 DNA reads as TGTGCCAGCAGCTTAGTTCCCCCGACAGGGGTGGGATCCTACGAGCAGTACTTC.

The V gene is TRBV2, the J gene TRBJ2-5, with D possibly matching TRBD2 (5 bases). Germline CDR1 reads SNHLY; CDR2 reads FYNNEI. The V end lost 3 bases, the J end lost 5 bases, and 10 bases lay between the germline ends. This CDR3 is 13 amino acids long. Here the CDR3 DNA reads TGTGCCAGCAGTGACCGGGGTGTCGAGACCCAGTACTTC. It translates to CASSDRGVETQYF. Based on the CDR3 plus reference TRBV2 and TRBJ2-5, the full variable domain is EPEVTQTPSHQVTQMGQEVILRCVPISNHLYFYWYRQILGQKVEFLVSFYNNEISEKSEIFDDQFSVERPDGSNFTLKIRSTKLEDSAMYFCASSDRGVETQYFGPGTRLLVL.

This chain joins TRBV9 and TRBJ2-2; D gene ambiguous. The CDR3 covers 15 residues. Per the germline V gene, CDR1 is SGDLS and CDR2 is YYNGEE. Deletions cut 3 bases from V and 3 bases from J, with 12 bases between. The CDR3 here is CASSDRRLHTGELFF. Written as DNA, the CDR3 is TGTGCCAGCAGCGACCGGAGACTCCACACCGGGGAGCTGTTTTTT.

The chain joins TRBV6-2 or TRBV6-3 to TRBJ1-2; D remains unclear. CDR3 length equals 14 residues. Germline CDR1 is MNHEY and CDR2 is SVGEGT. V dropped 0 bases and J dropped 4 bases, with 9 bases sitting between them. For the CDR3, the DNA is TGTGCCAGCAGTTACTCTCGGGGATCCTATGGCTACACCTTC. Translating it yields CASSYSRGSYGYTF.

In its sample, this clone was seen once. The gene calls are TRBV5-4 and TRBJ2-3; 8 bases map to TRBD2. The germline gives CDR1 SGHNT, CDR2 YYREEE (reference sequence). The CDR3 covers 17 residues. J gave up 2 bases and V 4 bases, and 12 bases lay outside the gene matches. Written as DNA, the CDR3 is TGTGCCAGCAGCCACACTTTCGGACTAGCCGACACAGATACGCAGTATTTT. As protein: CASSHTFGLADTDTQYF.

The CDR3 DNA reads as TGTGCCAGCAGCGTAGCCGCGGGGGGGCGGTACGAGCAGTACTTC. This translates into CASSVAAGGRYEQYF. This rearrangement joins TRBV9 to TRBJ2-7, with 9 positions matching TRBD2. The germline CDR1 and CDR2 sequences are SGDLS and YYNGEE. CDR3 size: 15 residues. The trim removed 0 bases at V and 4 bases at J, leaving 5 bases unmatched.

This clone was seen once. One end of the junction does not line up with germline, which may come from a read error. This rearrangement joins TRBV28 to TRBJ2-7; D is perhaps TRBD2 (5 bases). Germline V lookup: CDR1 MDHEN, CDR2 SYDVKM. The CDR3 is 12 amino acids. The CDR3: CASSLSAGLIRF. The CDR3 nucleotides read TGTGCCAGCAGTTTATCGGCGGGCTTAATTAGGTTC.

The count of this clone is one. CDR3 residues: CASSPAGRTYEQYF. In nucleotides, the CDR3 is TGCGCCAGCAGCCCCGCAGGCAGGACCTACGAGCAGTACTTC. The chain carries TRBV5-1 and TRBJ2-7, with unresolved D. The CDR3 runs 14 residues. Germline CDR1 is SGHRS and CDR2 is YFSETQ. V was cut by 4 bases and J by 2 bases, with 13 bases left in between.

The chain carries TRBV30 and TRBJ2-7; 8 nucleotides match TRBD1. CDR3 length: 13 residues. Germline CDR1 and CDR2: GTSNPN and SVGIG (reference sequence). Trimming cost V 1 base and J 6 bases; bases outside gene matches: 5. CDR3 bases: TGTGCCTGGAGTGGGGGACAGGCCCGCGAGCAGTACTTC. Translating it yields CAWSGGQAREQYF.

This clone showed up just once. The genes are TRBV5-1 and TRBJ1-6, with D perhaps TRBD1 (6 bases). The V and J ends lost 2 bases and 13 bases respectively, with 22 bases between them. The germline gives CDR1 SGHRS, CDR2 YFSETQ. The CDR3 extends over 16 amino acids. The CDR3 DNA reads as TGCGCCAGCAGCTTACAGGGTTCACGCCCCGGTTTCCCCCTCCACTTT. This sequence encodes CASSLQGSRPGFPLHF. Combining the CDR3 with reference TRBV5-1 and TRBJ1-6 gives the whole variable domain KAGVTQTPRYLIKTRGQQVTLSCSPISGHRSVSWYQQTPGQGLQFLFEYFSETQRNKGNFPGRFSGRQFSNSRSEMNVSTLELGDSALYLCASSLQGSRPGFPLHFGNGTRLTVT.

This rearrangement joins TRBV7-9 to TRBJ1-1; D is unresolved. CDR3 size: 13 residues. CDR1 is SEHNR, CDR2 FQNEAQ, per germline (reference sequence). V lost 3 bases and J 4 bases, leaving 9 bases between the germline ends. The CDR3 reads CASSFGVSTEAFF. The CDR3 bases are TGTGCCAGCAGCTTCGGAGTCTCCACTGAAGCTTTCTTT.

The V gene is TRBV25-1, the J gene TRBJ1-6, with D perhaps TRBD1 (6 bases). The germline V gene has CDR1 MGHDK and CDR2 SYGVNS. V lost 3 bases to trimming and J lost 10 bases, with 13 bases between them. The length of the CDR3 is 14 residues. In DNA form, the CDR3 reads TGTGCCAGCAGTGATCCCAGGGGATACTCACCCCTCCACTTT. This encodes CASSDPRGYSPLHF.